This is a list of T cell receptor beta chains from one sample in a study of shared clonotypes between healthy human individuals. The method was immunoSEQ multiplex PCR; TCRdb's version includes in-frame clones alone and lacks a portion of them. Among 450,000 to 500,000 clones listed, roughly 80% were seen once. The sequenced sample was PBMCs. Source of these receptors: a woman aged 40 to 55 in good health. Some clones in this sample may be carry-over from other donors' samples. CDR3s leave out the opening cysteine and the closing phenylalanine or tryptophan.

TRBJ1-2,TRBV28,GVRQFYGYT
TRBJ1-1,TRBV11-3,ASSLDEGADTEAF
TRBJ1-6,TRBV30,AWAGARDSPLH
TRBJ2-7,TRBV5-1,ASSTDSNYEQY
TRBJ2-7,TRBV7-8,ASSRTPGLGNEQY
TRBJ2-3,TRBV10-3,AISEAGGTDTQY
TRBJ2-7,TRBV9,ASSVKRESRNAYEQY
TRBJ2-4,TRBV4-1,ASSQRGLAALAKNIQY
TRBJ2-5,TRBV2,ASSGVTSGETQY
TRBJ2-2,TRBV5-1,ASSSHSAGGFSITSRSQLF
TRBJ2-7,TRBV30,AWTPGTRPGSEQY
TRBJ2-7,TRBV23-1,ASSQSITTRNEQY
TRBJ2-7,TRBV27,ASSFGLSSSYEQY
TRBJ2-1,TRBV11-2,ASSSQGRRYNEQF
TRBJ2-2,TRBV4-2,ASSQDRTSGRAGLF
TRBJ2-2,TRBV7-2,ASSFIQYTGELF
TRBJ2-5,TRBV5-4,ASSLQGSQETQY
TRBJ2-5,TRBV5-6,ASSRTITRGETQY
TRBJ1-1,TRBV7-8,ASSYDRGTEAF
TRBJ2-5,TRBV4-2,ASSGGGREETQY
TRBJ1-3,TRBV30,AWSARWGRGGNTIY
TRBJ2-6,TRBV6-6,ASSQLPGANVLT
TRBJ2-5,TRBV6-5,ASSFDRKTQY
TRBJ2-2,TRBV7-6,ASRTGVGTGELF
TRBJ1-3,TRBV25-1,ASSDGKGGNTIY
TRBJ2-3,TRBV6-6,ASSLENHSTDTQY
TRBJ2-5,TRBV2,ASSSLGQETQY
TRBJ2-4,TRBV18,ASSPGLSAKNIQY
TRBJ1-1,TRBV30,ALGGSGGLPSNTEAF
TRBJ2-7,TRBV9,ASSVVWGLGYEQY
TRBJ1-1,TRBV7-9,ASSAGVAEAF
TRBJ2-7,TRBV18,ASSPPGLEREQY
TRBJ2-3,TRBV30,AWSVGNPDTQY
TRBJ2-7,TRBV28,ATSTGGGYEQY
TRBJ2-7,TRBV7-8,ASSLPAVGPPADEQY
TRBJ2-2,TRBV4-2,ASSHLRESGELF
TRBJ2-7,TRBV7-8,ASSPRGASSYEQY
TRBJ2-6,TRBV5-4,ASSRQFISGANVLT
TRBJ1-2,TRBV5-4,ASSLEEKRGYT
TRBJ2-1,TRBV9,ASSVRAGGPDNEQF
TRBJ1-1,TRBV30,AWSRGLYTEAF
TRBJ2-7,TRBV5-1,ASSLETGTYEQY
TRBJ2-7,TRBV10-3,AISEVTSGNSYEQY
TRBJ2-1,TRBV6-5,ASRYLGGGNEQF
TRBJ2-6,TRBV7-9,ASSGDALSGANVLT
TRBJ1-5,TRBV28,ASSKTMDGQPQH
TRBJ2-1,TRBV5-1,ASSWNNNEQF
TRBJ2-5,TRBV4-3,ASSVLTGDGETQY
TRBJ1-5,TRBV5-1,ASSLSGGGQPQH
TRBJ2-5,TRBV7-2,ASSLGAGQETQY
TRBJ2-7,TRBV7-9,ASSPWGSSYEQY
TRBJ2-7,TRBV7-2,ASSLSRALYEQY
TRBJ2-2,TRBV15,ATSIGRGGRAYGGELF